The 28 T cell receptor beta chains listed next were all sequenced from one sample in a study of CD8+ T cells in alopecia areata. Extracted RNA was reverse transcribed into cDNA, the sequencing template. The protocol was immunoSEQ multiplex PCR, while the TCRdb copy is restricted to in-frame clones and leaves out a portion. The sample yields around 300,000 clones, without any singletons. Pooled cutaneous lymph node cells were sorted using CD4, CD8alpha, NKG2D, NKG2ACE and other markers. What was sequenced was CD4+ T cells sorted from a lymph node. The source is a C3H/HeJ mouse with alopecia areata. This mouse strain has H2-k as its MHC haplotype.

About this clone itself: Mouse gene names and germline throughout. CDR3 amino acids: CASSPRTGGIHEQYF. CDR3 DNA, as far as it was read: TGTGCCAGCAGCCCCCGGACAGGGGGCATCCAT. The V and J genes are TRBV5 and TRBJ2-7, with 11 bases matching TRBD1. The DNA ends 4 residues before the CDR3 does, and the rest of the CDR3 is filled in from the germline J gene. The CDR3 contains 15 residues. The V gene's germline CDR1 is LGHNA and CDR2 YNLKQL (reference sequence).

This clone was found a few times. These gene names are mouse names. Read data end 4 residues before the CDR3 end; the end is taken from the germline J gene. The chain links TRBV17 to TRBJ2-5; 8 bases fit TRBD2. V lost 5 bases to trimming and J lost 0 bases; unmatched junction nucleotides: 10. This CDR3 comprises 17 residues. Germline V gene data show CDR1 as MNHDT and CDR2 as YYDKIL. The sequenced part of the CDR3 DNA is TGTGCTAGCAGTTTTCCGGCTGGGGGGATTAACCAAGAC. This gives the protein CASSFPAGGINQD. The whole CDR3 sequence reads CASSFPAGGINQDTQYF.

This clone showed up just a few times. The genes are named according to mouse. Sequencing ends 4 residues short of the CDR3 end; the germline J gene provides the rest. This rearrangement joins TRBV19 to TRBJ2-7, with 8 bases aligning to TRBD2. This CDR3 has 15 amino acids. Per the germline V gene, CDR1 is FNHDT and CDR2 is SITEND (reference sequence). V lost 4 bases, J lost 2 bases, and 8 bases stayed unmatched. The sequenced CDR3 bases are TGTGCCAGCAGTCCCCGTTTGGGGGGGGCCTAT. This encodes CASSPRLGGAY. The full CDR3 sequence reads CASSPRLGGAYEQYF.

This clone was detected ten times or more. Gene names are the mouse ones. The read finishes 4 residues shy of the CDR3 end, and the germline J gene is used to complete it. This sequence joins TRBV13-3 and TRBJ2-5; D perhaps matches TRBD1 (6 bases). The germline V gene has CDR1 NNHDY and CDR2 SYVADS. CDR3 size: 13 residues. The part of the CDR3 DNA that was read is TGTGCCAGCAGTGAGTCAGGGGAGGAC. Its protein is CASSESGED. In full, the CDR3 is CASSESGEDTQYF.

At least ten counts were recorded for this clone. Gene names denote mouse genes. The CDR3 end falls 4 residues outside the read, so it is completed with the germline J gene. Other DNA sequences in the sample encode the same CDR3. The chain has TRBV13-1 and TRBJ2-5; 8 bases map to TRBD1. The CDR3 runs 13 residues. CDR1 NSHNY and CDR2 SYGAGN come from the germline V gene. V trimming: 7 bases; J trimming: 3 bases; junction bases outside the gene matches: 4. CDR3 amino acids: CASSRTGQDTQYF. CDR3 DNA, as far as it was read: TGTGCCAGCTCCCGGACAGGGCAAGAC.

A remark on this clone: The genes and germline here are from mouse. Read data end 4 residues before the CDR3 end; the end is taken from the germline J gene. At the DNA level, this CDR3 is encoded by other sequences in the same sample as well. The chain joins TRBV31 to TRBJ2-2; no clear D. Germline V gene lookup returns CDR1 GKSSPN and CDR2 SITVG. This CDR3 comprises 11 residues. The V end was cut by 3 bases, the J end by 4 bases, with 3 bases between. The DNA read from the CDR3 is TGTGCCTGGAGCAGCACCGGG. Its protein product is CAWSSTG. The entire CDR3 sequence reads CAWSSTGQLYF.

This clone has just a few counts. The gene symbols are mouse symbols. The read ends 4 residues before the CDR3 terminus; that terminus is restored from the germline J gene. The chain recombines TRBV13-1 with TRBJ2-5, with 9 bases matching TRBD1. J lost 2 bases, V lost 3 bases, and 4 bases had no gene match. The length of the CDR3 is 15 residues. In germline, CDR1 is NSHNY, CDR2 SYGAGN. CDR3 DNA, as far as it was read: TGTGCCAGCAGTGTCCGGGACAGGGTCCAAGAC. This sequence encodes CASSVRDRVQD. The full CDR3 reads CASSVRDRVQDTQYF.

A word on this clone: The gene symbols are mouse symbols. With the read ending 4 residues before the CDR3 end, the germline J gene is used to fill in that end. The chain is built from TRBV1 and TRBJ1-1; perhaps TRBD1 as D (6 bases). Trimming left V 0 bases short and J 4 bases short, with 12 bases between. The germline V gene encodes CDR1 NSQYPW and CDR2 LRSPGD (reference sequence). This CDR3 has 15 residues. This chain's CDR3 is CTCSADTGLSTEVFF. The CDR3 DNA, read in part, is TGCACCTGCAGTGCAGATACAGGGTTGAGCACA. Together with reference TRBV1 and TRBJ1-1, the CDR3 gives the full variable domain: VTLLEQNPRWRLVPRGQAVNLRCILKNSQYPWMSWYQQDLQKQLQWLFTLRSPGDKEVKSLPGADYLATRVTDTELRLQVANMSQGRTLYCTCSADTGLSTEVFFGKGTRLTVV.

A remark on this clone: Gene names and germline match the mouse. The read stops 4 residues short of the end of the CDR3; the missing end is completed from the germline J gene. The chain recombines TRBV19 with TRBJ2-2; 12 bases agree with TRBD2. J gave up 0 bases and V 4 bases, and 4 bases lay outside the gene matches. The CDR3 is made up of 17 amino acids. The germline CDR1 and CDR2 sequences are FNHDT and SITEND (reference sequence). CDR3: CASSPGLGGSNTGQLYF. Partial CDR3 DNA: TGTGCCAGCAGTCCGGGACTGGGGGGCTCAAACACCGGG.

This clone was detected a few times. Mouse gene names apply. The read falls 4 residues short of the CDR3 end, and the missing part is taken from the germline J gene. The V and J genes are TRBV31 and TRBJ2-1; D gene uncertain. Germline loops: CDR1 GKSSPN, CDR2 SITVG. With 0 bases removed from V and 5 bases from J, the gap between germline ends came to 8 bases. The CDR3 sequence is 13 residues long. The sequenced CDR3 bases are TGTGCCTGGAGTCTGGGAGGGAATGCT. Protein product: CAWSLGGNA. Given in full, the CDR3 is CAWSLGGNAEQFF.

The table lists this clone with a few counts. Gene and germline names: mouse. The sequenced fragment ends 4 residues before the CDR3 boundary, so the rest is inferred from the germline J gene. The rearrangement uses TRBV13-1 and TRBJ2-5; a weak D match, TRBD2 (6 bases). The germline V gene has CDR1 NSHNY and CDR2 SYGAGN. Trimming left V 3 bases short and J 3 bases short, with 14 bases between. CDR3 size: 15 residues. CDR3 loop: CASSVSGVGQDTQYF. CDR3 DNA (partial): TGTGCCAGCAGTGTCTCTGGGGTTGGTCAAGAC.

On this clone: The listed genes are named as in mouse. The CDR3 is cut off 4 residues early in the read; its end comes from the germline J gene. The chain joins TRBV5 to TRBJ2-1; a weak D match, TRBD2 (6 bases). The CDR3 contains 16 residues. V lost 0 bases, J lost 4 bases, and 13 bases lay in between. Germline loops: CDR1 LGHNA, CDR2 YNLKQL (reference sequence). The CDR3 here is CASSQDGGRKYAEQFF. The DNA read from the CDR3 is TGTGCCAGCAGCCAAGACGGGGGGAGGAAATATGCT.

Of note for this clone: Mouse germline and gene names are used. The CDR3 end is not reached by the read, which stops 4 residues before it; the germline J gene fills it in. The rearrangement uses TRBV19 and TRBJ1-4; possible D gene TRBD1, 5 bases. The CDR3 is 12 residues long. Per germline, CDR1 FNHDT and CDR2 SITEND (reference sequence). CDR3 DNA, as far as it was read: TGTGCCAGCAATAGACAGACCGAA. Its protein is CASNRQTE. The full CDR3 protein reads CASNRQTERLFF.

This clone was detected a few times. Gene names denote mouse genes. Read sequence stops 4 residues before the CDR3 end, and the germline J gene provides the missing end. This sequence joins TRBV13-2 and TRBJ2-7, with 11 bases aligning to TRBD1. The V gene's germline CDR1 is NNHNN and CDR2 SYGAGS (reference sequence). This CDR3 spans 14 amino acids. CDR3 DNA, as far as it was read: TGTGCCAGCGGTCCCGGGACAGGGGGGGAT. Amino acids: CASGPGTGGD. Given in full, the CDR3 is CASGPGTGGDEQYF.

As regards this clone: The listed genes are named as in mouse. The read is 4 residues too short to cover the CDR3 end, so that end is filled in from the germline J gene. The chain is built from TRBV1 and TRBJ2-5; D is possibly TRBD1 (5 bases). The CDR3 extends over 12 amino acids. Germline-derived CDR1 and CDR2 are NSQYPW and LRSPGD (reference sequence). The sequenced CDR3 bases are TGCACCTGCAGCCCAGGGCCGGAC. The encoded protein is CTCSPGPD. The entire CDR3 protein is CTCSPGPDTQYF.

About this clone itself: Genes and germline come from the mouse. Read coverage stops 4 residues before the CDR3 terminus; the germline J gene supplies the remainder. The chain carries TRBV13-3 and TRBJ1-2; TRBD1 agrees at 7 bases. Trimming at V came to 2 bases and at J to 0 bases, leaving 4 bases not matched to a gene. From germline, CDR1 is NNHDY and CDR2 SYVADS. The CDR3 sequence is 15 residues long. CDR3 DNA, as far as it was read: TGTGCCAGCAGTGAGAGGGGGCGGTCAAACTCC. Amino acid sequence: CASSERGRSNS. The complete CDR3 sequence is CASSERGRSNSDYTF.

A remark on this clone: The gene symbols are mouse symbols. The CDR3 end lies 4 residues beyond the end of the read and is filled in from the germline J gene. The chain uses TRBV13-1 and TRBJ2-3; TRBD1 agrees at 9 bases. The CDR3 is made up of 17 amino acids. Germline V CDR1 and CDR2: NSHNY, SYGAGN. V shed 1 base and J 1 base; nucleotides not matched to a gene: 7. CDR3 loop: CASSDSPQGAGAETLYF. The CDR3 DNA, read in part, is TGTGCCAGCAGTGATTCCCCACAGGGGGCTGGTGCAGAA.

Points on this clone: Gene and germline names: mouse. Read data end 4 residues before the CDR3 end; the end is taken from the germline J gene. The chain carries TRBV19 and TRBJ2-3; 7 nucleotides line up with TRBD1. Unmatched junction bases numbered 6, after V lost 4 bases and J lost 1 base. In germline, CDR1 is FNHDT, CDR2 SITEND (reference sequence). The CDR3 runs 15 residues. The CDR3 loop is CASSYNRGGAETLYF. The part of the CDR3 DNA that was read is TGTGCCAGCAGTTACAACAGGGGTGGTGCAGAA.

This clone was recorded a few times. Gene names are the mouse ones. The read halts 4 residues ahead of the CDR3 end, with the missing end drawn from the germline J gene. The chain couples TRBV13-2 to TRBJ2-2, with TRBD2 identical over 9 bases. V lost 4 bases to trimming and J lost 2 bases; unmatched junction nucleotides: 3. Germline V gene data show CDR1 as NNHNN and CDR2 as SYGAGS (reference sequence). This CDR3 has 15 amino acids. CDR3 DNA, as far as it was read: TGTGCCAGCGGTCACGGGACTGGGAACACCGGG. Protein product: CASGHGTGNTG. The CDR3 in full is CASGHGTGNTGQLYF.

As concerns this clone: Gene labels here are mouse ones. Sequencing ends 4 residues short of the CDR3 end; the germline J gene provides the rest. The chain combines TRBV1 with TRBJ1-2; a possible D gene is TRBD1 (6 bases). With 0 bases removed from V and 1 base from J, the gap between germline ends came to 15 bases. Per germline, CDR1 NSQYPW and CDR2 LRSPGD (reference sequence). The CDR3 length is 17 residues. The covered CDR3 bases are TGCACCTGCAGTGCAGATCGGGGGGCAGGATTAAACTCC. It is translated as CTCSADRGAGLNS. The entire CDR3 reads CTCSADRGAGLNSDYTF.

This clone has just a few counts. Any gene name here is a mouse gene name. The read falls 4 residues short of the CDR3 end, and the missing part is taken from the germline J gene. This rearrangement joins TRBV14 to TRBJ2-5; D possibly corresponds to TRBD2 (5 bases). CDR1 is SGHDT and CDR2 is FRDEAV in the germline V gene. This CDR3 has 14 residues. V was clipped by 2 bases and J by 1 base, with 8 bases between them. The CDR3 reads CASSLGWDQDTQYF. Incomplete CDR3 DNA: TGTGCCAGCAGTTTAGGCTGGGACCAAGAC.

With regard to this clone: Genes here carry mouse names. The read halts 4 residues ahead of the CDR3 end, with the missing end drawn from the germline J gene. The chain links TRBV5 to TRBJ2-3; 7 nucleotides align to TRBD1. In germline, CDR1 is LGHNA, CDR2 YNLKQL (reference sequence). J lost 0 bases, V lost 3 bases, and 9 bases had no gene match. The CDR3 runs to 17 residues. The CDR3 protein is CASSHPRQGNSAETLYF. Partial CDR3 DNA: TGTGCCAGCAGCCACCCAAGACAGGGCAATAGTGCAGAA.

Note on this clone: The gene names here belong to mouse. Read sequence stops 4 residues before the CDR3 end, and the germline J gene provides the missing end. This sequence joins TRBV5 and TRBJ2-3; D not certain. In germline, CDR1 is LGHNA, CDR2 YNLKQL (reference sequence). The CDR3 is 15 amino acids. The V end lost 0 bases, the J end lost 0 bases, and 7 bases lay between the germline ends. Partial CDR3 DNA: TGTGCCAGCAGCCAAGAATGGGTTAGTGCAGAA. Translation gives CASSQEWVSAE. The whole CDR3 region reads CASSQEWVSAETLYF.

Points on this clone: Gene labels here are mouse ones. Sequencing ends 4 residues short of the CDR3 end; the germline J gene provides the rest. The rearrangement joins TRBV14 to TRBJ2-5; weak D call: TRBD2 (6 bases). This CDR3 spans 14 amino acids. Germline V gene sequence: CDR1 SGHDT, CDR2 FRDEAV. The DNA read from the CDR3 is TGTGCCAGCAGTTTCCCTGGGGATTGGGAC. Its translation is CASSFPGDWD. The entire CDR3 protein reads CASSFPGDWDTQYF.

This clone was observed a handful of times. Here the gene names and germline are mouse. The sequenced fragment ends 4 residues before the CDR3 boundary, so the rest is inferred from the germline J gene. The chain carries TRBV16 and TRBJ1-1; 11 nucleotides line up with TRBD1. The J segment lost 0 bases and the V segment lost 3 bases, leaving 0 bases of the junction unmatched. CDR3 length: 15 residues. CDR1 SGHSA and CDR2 FRNQAP come from the germline V gene. The CDR3 spells CASSLGQGANTEVFF. The CDR3 DNA, read in part, is TGTGCAAGCAGCTTGGGACAGGGGGCAAACACA.

Comments on this clone: Each gene name is a mouse one. Read data end 4 residues before the CDR3 end; the end is taken from the germline J gene. In the same sample, other DNA sequences code for this CDR3. The chain couples TRBV31 to TRBJ2-1; 9 bases map to TRBD2. V shed 0 bases, J shed 1 base, and the junction held 1 base outside the gene matches. The germline V gene encodes CDR1 GKSSPN and CDR2 SITVG. The CDR3 totals 15 residues. This CDR3 is CAWSLLGGNYAEQFF. CDR3 bases read: TGTGCCTGGAGTCTGCTGGGGGGGAACTATGCT.

Worth noting for this clone: Gene names follow the mouse nomenclature. CDR3 sequence reads: CASSIDLGANTGQLYF. The CDR3 bases that were read are TGTGCCAGCAGTATAGACCTGGGGGCAAACACCGGG. The chain has TRBV19 and TRBJ2-2; 7 nucleotides agree with TRBD2. The read halts 4 residues ahead of the CDR3 end, with the missing end drawn from the germline J gene. V lost 0 bases, J lost 0 bases, and 2 bases stayed unmatched. The germline V gene has CDR1 FNHDT and CDR2 SITEND (reference sequence). The CDR3 covers 16 residues.

With respect to this clone: Germline and genes: mouse. The read comes to an end 4 residues before the CDR3 does, leaving the germline J gene to fill in the end. The chain couples TRBV14 to TRBJ2-1, with 11 bases that match TRBD2. Germline lookup yields CDR1 SGHDT and CDR2 FRDEAV. This CDR3 comprises 15 residues. The J segment lost 3 bases and the V segment lost 1 base, leaving 0 bases of the junction unmatched. The CDR3 sequence is CASSFDWGGYAEQFF. The part of the CDR3 DNA that was read is TGTGCCAGCAGTTTCGACTGGGGGGGCTATGCT. Based on the CDR3 plus reference TRBV14 and TRBJ2-1, the full variable domain is EAGVTQSPRYAVLQEGQAVSFWCDPISGHDTLYWYQQPRDQGPQLLVYFRDEAVIDNSQLPSDRFSAVRPKGTNSTLKIQSAKQGDTATYLCASSFDWGGYAEQFFGPGTRLTVL.